This record looks at one T cell receptor (beta chain) sequence and its context. What it binds is not known. Specimens carried about 0.85-11 million cryopreserved PBMC before DNA extraction. This sample was included in a study of long-term antiretroviral therapy in people with HIV. About the study: Some samples came about a decade before the 2015 immediate-ART recommendation, and these were the earliest. Notes on the study in general: Whichever time point was examined, clones expanded before ART dominated the repertoire. Against controls, HIV repertoires showed narrower ranges of CDR3 length.

This CDR3 comprises 11 residues. V gave up 3 bases and J gave up 13 bases, with 15 bases separating them. Germline CDR1 reads DFQATT; CDR2 reads SNEGSKA (reference sequence). Assay version v3.0 of immunoSEQ was used, and it was run at survey level. Some clones are missing from TCRdb's copy, which holds only in-frame ones; the method was immunoSEQ multiplex PCR. In the table there are under 45,000 clones, 80% to 85% of which are singletons. The material was unsorted PBMCs, obtained 1 year after starting antiretroviral therapy. J is TRBJ1-2 and V is TRBV20-1, with D possibly being TRBD1 (5 bases). This receptor was obtained from a young man with HIV. The CDR3 loop reads CSARGGSTFTF. The CDR3 nucleotides read TGCAGTGCTAGGGGGGGGTCCACCTTCACCTTC.